The rows below give T cell receptor beta chains drawn from one sample of a study of shared clonotypes between healthy human individuals. Clones were sequenced by immunoSEQ multiplex PCR, and TCRdb holds only the in-frame ones, with some missing. The repertoire includes about 680,000 clones, roughly 94% of them detected once, and more than 20% sits in the top ten. Material for sequencing was naive CD8+ T cells sorted from blood. Source of these receptors: a man aged 25-45 years in good health. Both conserved end residues are trimmed from each CDR3.

v_call: TRBV13; j_call: TRBJ2-5; cdr3_aa: ASSSRTSGEAAQY
v_call: TRBV9; j_call: TRBJ1-1; cdr3_aa: ASSTDSGAEAF
v_call: TRBV27; j_call: TRBJ2-1; cdr3_aa: ASGSSFVPRDEQF
v_call: TRBV19; j_call: TRBJ2-2; cdr3_aa: ATSYGNTGELF
v_call: TRBV7-9; j_call: TRBJ2-2; cdr3_aa: ASSVRRPNTGELF
v_call: TRBV29-1; j_call: TRBJ2-7; cdr3_aa: SVEDRDPGEQY
v_call: TRBV7-9; j_call: TRBJ1-1; cdr3_aa: ASSSSRDRGNTEAF
v_call: TRBV5-5; j_call: TRBJ1-1; cdr3_aa: ASSYADGRTTEAF
v_call: TRBV5-1; j_call: TRBJ2-3; cdr3_aa: ASSPIDTQY
v_call: TRBV6-1; j_call: TRBJ1-4; cdr3_aa: ASSDRTGEKLF
v_call: TRBV5-5; j_call: TRBJ2-1; cdr3_aa: ASSLSTEYNEQF
v_call: TRBV4-3; j_call: TRBJ2-7; cdr3_aa: ASSQGIAGTYEQY
v_call: TRBV5-4; j_call: TRBJ2-7; cdr3_aa: ASSLYGDSYEQY
v_call: TRBV7-2; j_call: TRBJ2-7; cdr3_aa: ASSLSRGEKASYEQY
v_call: TRBV7-9; j_call: TRBJ2-1; cdr3_aa: ASSTGQGSYNEQF
v_call: TRBV7-6; j_call: TRBJ2-2; cdr3_aa: ASSLGPWTDYTGELF
v_call: TRBV28; j_call: TRBJ2-1; cdr3_aa: ATSSRSSYNEQF
v_call: TRBV29-1; j_call: TRBJ2-7; cdr3_aa: SVVKRGTYEQY